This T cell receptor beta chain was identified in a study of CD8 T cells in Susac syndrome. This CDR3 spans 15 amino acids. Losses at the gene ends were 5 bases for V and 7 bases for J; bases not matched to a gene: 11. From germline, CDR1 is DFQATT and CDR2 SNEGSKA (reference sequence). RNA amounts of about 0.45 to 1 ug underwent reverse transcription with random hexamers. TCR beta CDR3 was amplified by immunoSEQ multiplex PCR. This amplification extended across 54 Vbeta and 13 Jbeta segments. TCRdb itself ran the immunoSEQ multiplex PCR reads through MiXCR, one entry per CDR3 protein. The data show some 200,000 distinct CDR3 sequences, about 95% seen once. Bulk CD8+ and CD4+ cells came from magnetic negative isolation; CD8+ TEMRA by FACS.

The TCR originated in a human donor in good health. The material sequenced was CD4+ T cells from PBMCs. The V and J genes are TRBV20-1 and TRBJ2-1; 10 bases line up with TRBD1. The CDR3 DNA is TGCAGTGCTCGCCTTCCGGGACAGGGGAGGAATGAGCAGTTCTTC. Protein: CSARLPGQGRNEQFF.